The 29 T cell receptor beta chains below come from one sample, sequenced in a study of post-analysis software for immune sequencing data. Study-level points and caveats: Higher frequency in patients than in controls was seen for about five TRBV segments, with TRBV5-6, TRBV5-1 and TRBV20-1 among them.

Their antigens are not known. The library was made from cDNA and included unique molecular identifiers. Each CDR3 protein is one row after TCRdb ran MiXCR on the PCR reads. The sample holds roughly 650,000 distinct CDR3 sequences, 59% seen once. What was sequenced was blood. The receptors stem from a girl aged 2-15 years with multiple sclerosis.

This clonotype was picked up one time. The rearrangement joins TRBV12-3 or TRBV12-4 to TRBJ2-3; D might be TRBD1 (7 bases). CDR3 length: 16 residues. V lost 7 bases, J lost 2 bases, and 19 bases lay in between. The CDR3 sequence is CASTPSTGRDTDTQYF. CDR3 in DNA: TGTGCCAGCACCCCGTCGACAGGGCGGGACACAGATACGCAGTATTTT.

The V and J genes are TRBV5-1 and TRBJ2-7; D perhaps matches TRBD2 (5 bases). Germline CDR1 reads SGHRS; CDR2 reads YFSETQ. Trimming removed 7 bases at V and 9 bases at J, with 23 bases between. The CDR3 is 14 amino acids. This CDR3 is CASSTRTSPVAQYF. DNA of the CDR3: TGCGCCAGCTCTACCAGGACTTCCCCGGTCGCGCAGTACTTC.

This sequence joins TRBV9 and TRBJ2-1; 11 bases agree with TRBD2. The CDR3 is 15 residues long. With 4 bases clipped from V and 9 bases from J, the junction kept 9 bases outside the gene matches. The germline CDR1 and CDR2 sequences are SGDLS and YYNGEE. CDR3 DNA: TGTGCCAGCAGCTCTCTAGCGGGAGGAGGCGGTGAGCAGTTCTTC. This translates into CASSSLAGGGGEQFF. The whole variable domain, filled in from reference TRBV9 and TRBJ2-1, reads DSGVTQTPKHLITATGQRVTLRCSPRSGDLSVYWYQQSLDQGLQFLIQYYNGEERAKGNILERFSAQQFPDLHSELNLSSLELGDSALYFCASSSLAGGGGEQFFGPGTRLTVL.

The V call is TRBV7-2, the J call TRBJ2-5; 9 bases are a match to TRBD2. Per germline, CDR1 SGHTA and CDR2 FQGNSA. V dropped 2 bases and J dropped 2; count of bases not matched to a gene: 6. CDR3 size: 16 residues. CDR3 in amino acids: CASSLSSTSGQETQYF. The CDR3 bases are TGTGCCAGCAGCTTATCAAGCACTAGCGGGCAAGAGACCCAGTACTTC.

The chain carries TRBV20-1 and TRBJ2-1, with no clear D. The CDR3 runs 13 residues. The V gene lost 1 base and the J gene lost 4 bases, with 8 bases spanning the gap. Germline-derived CDR1 and CDR2 are DFQATT and SNEGSKA (reference sequence). CDR3 sequence reads: CSARGTEYNEQFF. The CDR3 DNA sequence: TGCAGTGCTAGAGGTACAGAGTACAATGAGCAGTTCTTC.

The sample holds one count of this clonotype. The chain joins TRBV7-6 to TRBJ1-5; weak D call: TRBD1 (5 bases). Germline lookup yields CDR1 SGHVS and CDR2 FNYEAQ. V lost 6 bases to trimming and J lost 0 bases, with 12 bases between them. The CDR3 loop spans 15 amino acids. The CDR3 spells CASRPGTDSNQPQHF. In DNA, the CDR3 is TGTGCCAGCAGGCCTGGGACGGATAGCAATCAGCCCCAGCATTTT.

CDR3 region: CSVVAEGGGSYNEQFF. The CDR3 DNA reads as TGCAGCGTTGTAGCCGAGGGCGGGGGATCCTACAATGAGCAGTTCTTC. The chain carries TRBV29-1 and TRBJ2-1, with 7 bases aligning to TRBD2. V was clipped by 4 bases and J by 1 base; unmatched bases: 10. This CDR3 has 16 residues. The V gene's germline CDR1 is SQVTM and CDR2 ANQGSEA.

V gene TRBV25-1 combines with J gene TRBJ1-1; TRBD1 aligns across 9 bases. CDR3 size: 13 residues. Germline V gives CDR1 MGHDK, CDR2 SYGVNS. CDR3 sequence: CAVQGAKKTEAFF. The CDR3 bases are TGTGCAGTACAGGGGGCGAAGAAGACTGAAGCTTTCTTT.

The CDR3 region is CAISDLGGETQYF. In DNA form, the CDR3 reads TGTGCCATCAGTGACCTGGGCGGCGAGACCCAGTACTTC. The chain links TRBV10-3 to TRBJ2-5; D unresolved. Germline CDR1 reads ENHRY; CDR2 reads SYGVKD. This CDR3 has 13 residues. The V and J ends lost 3 bases and 5 bases respectively, with 10 bases between them.

The chain carries TRBV5-5 and TRBJ1-2, with a possible D match to TRBD1 (5 bases). Germline V lookup: CDR1 SGHKS, CDR2 YYEKEE (reference sequence). The CDR3 consists of 15 residues. The germline V and J ends were trimmed by 0 bases and 1 base, with 10 bases remaining between them. CDR3 protein: CASSLGGGDNYGYTF. The CDR3, as DNA: TGTGCCAGCAGCTTGGGCGGAGGGGATAACTATGGCTACACCTTC.

This chain connects TRBV11-2 to TRBJ2-7; 9 nucleotides agree with TRBD2. Germline V gene lookup returns CDR1 SGHAT and CDR2 FQNNGV. With V trimmed by 2 bases and J by 4 bases, 15 bases remained unmatched. The CDR3 is made up of 18 amino acids. The CDR3 nucleotides are TGTGCCAGCAGCTTATCGGGCGAAAGGGTTGCGGGAGGGTACGAGCAGTACTTC. Its protein product is CASSLSGERVAGGYEQYF.

This chain joins TRBV5-6 and TRBJ1-2; D is undetermined. The V gene's germline CDR1 is SGHDT and CDR2 YYEEEE. The CDR3 covers 12 residues. V lost 0 bases and J 14 bases, leaving 14 bases between the germline ends. CDR3 sequence (DNA): TGTGCCAGCAGCTTGGACAGCTATGACTATACCTTC. Protein sequence: CASSLDSYDYTF.

The chain carries TRBV5-6 and TRBJ2-7; D call uncertain. Germline V gene data show CDR1 as SGHDT and CDR2 as YYEEEE. This CDR3 has 16 residues. V was pared by 0 bases and J by 4 bases, with 17 bases between. The CDR3 coding sequence is TGTGCCAGCAGCTTGGAGGGTGGGCTTAAATCTTACGAGCAGTACTTC. The encoded protein is CASSLEGGLKSYEQYF.

The chain links TRBV16 to TRBJ1-2; maybe TRBD1 (5 bases). The CDR3 contains 14 residues. Germline V lookup: CDR1 KGHSY, CDR2 FQNENV. Between the trimmed V and J ends, which lost 2 bases and 2 bases, there was a span of 9 bases. The CDR3 coding sequence is TGTGCCAGCAGCCAAAGGGCAGGGAACTATGGCTACACCTTC. Its translation is CASSQRAGNYGYTF.

CDR3 sequence (DNA): TGCAGTGCTAGAGGGCCAGGGGGTAGCTATGGCTACACCTTC. This gives the protein CSARGPGGSYGYTF. V usage is TRBV20-1 and J usage is TRBJ1-2; TRBD1 matches 7 bases. CDR1 is DFQATT and CDR2 is SNEGSKA in the germline V gene (reference sequence). Losses at the gene ends were 1 base for V and 4 bases for J; bases not matched to a gene: 6. This CDR3 comprises 14 residues.

This clonotype has a single count. The chain recombines TRBV12-3 or TRBV12-4 with TRBJ1-2, with D unresolved. This CDR3 is 14 amino acids long. With 4 bases removed from V and 2 bases from J, the gap between germline ends came to 11 bases. The CDR3 sequence is CASSSTLKNYGYTF. The DNA of the CDR3 is TGTGCCAGCAGTTCGACATTAAAGAACTATGGCTACACCTTC.

V and J are TRBV7-2 and TRBJ2-5; 11 nucleotides align to TRBD2. V dropped 5 bases and J dropped 3; count of bases not matched to a gene: 8. CDR3 length: 16 amino acids. Germline values: CDR1 SGHTA, CDR2 FQGNSA. As DNA, the CDR3 is TGTGCCAGCAGCGCAGCTAGCGGGGGGCAGGAAGAGACCCAGTACTTC. This encodes CASSAASGGQEETQYF.

This clonotype turned up a few times. The V call is TRBV12-3 or TRBV12-4, the J call TRBJ1-2, with D hard to call. V was pared by 8 bases and J by 4 bases, with 17 bases between. This CDR3 is built from 14 residues. CDR3 residues: CASSYRGPIYGYTF. The DNA for the CDR3 is TGTGCCAGCTCCTACCGCGGGCCCATCTATGGCTACACCTTC.

This chain links TRBV7-3 with TRBJ1-1; no clear D. Trimming shortened V by 0 bases and J by 6 bases, and 8 bases separated the two germline ends. The CDR3 has 13 amino acids. In germline, CDR1 is SGHTA, CDR2 FQGTGA. CDR3 sequence (DNA): TGTGCCAGCAGCTTAACGGCGGGAGCTGAAGCTTTCTTT. Protein product: CASSLTAGAEAFF.

The chain is built from TRBV29-1 and TRBJ2-7; 14 nucleotides line up with TRBD2. The last part of the DNA fits TRBJ2-5 better; the J call may be wrong. CDR1 SQVTM and CDR2 ANQGSEA come from the germline V gene. The length of the CDR3 is 13 residues. The CDR3 bases are TGCAGCGTCCGACTAGCGGGAGGGGAGACCCAGTACTTC. It specifies CSVRLAGGETQYF.

The rearrangement links TRBV7-2 to TRBJ2-5, with D perhaps matching TRBD2 (6 bases). This CDR3 is 12 amino acids long. The germline V gene has CDR1 SGHTA and CDR2 FQGNSA. V was trimmed by 7 bases and J by 5 bases, leaving 11 bases between them. DNA of the CDR3: TGTGCCAGCACCAGACTAGAGGAGACCCAGTACTTC. Translating gives CASTRLEETQYF. Full variable domain (outside the CDR3, taken from reference TRBV7-2 and TRBJ2-5): GAGVSQSPSNKVTEKGKDVELRCDPISGHTALYWYRQSLGQGLEFLIYFQGNSAPDKSGLPSDRFSAERTGGSVSTLTIQRTQQEDSAVYLCASTRLEETQYFGPGTRLLVL.

The chain's CDR3 is CASSSARGWKRWSFRGGYTF. CDR3 coding DNA: TGTGCCAGCAGCTCGGCACGGGGGTGGAAACGGTGGTCCTTCAGAGGTGGCTACACCTTC. The V and J genes are TRBV21-1 and TRBJ1-2; whether TRBD1, the table's D call, matches the DNA was not checked. TRBV21-1 is classified as a pseudogene. The CDR3 contains 20 residues.

This chain uses TRBV5-6 with TRBJ2-1, with 9 bases identical to TRBD1. Germline V gene data show CDR1 as SGHDT and CDR2 as YYEEEE. The V segment lost 4 bases and the J segment 15 bases; nucleotides outside the gene matches: 11. This CDR3 region has 13 residues. The CDR3 bases are TGTGCCAGCAGCCTGCCCTTAGGGACAGGGTTGTTCTTC. Amino acid sequence: CASSLPLGTGLFF.

This sequence joins TRBV13 and TRBJ2-3, with unresolved D. The CDR3 totals 13 residues. V gave up 1 base and J gave up 6 bases, with 8 bases separating them. Germline CDR1 PRHDT, CDR2 FYEKMQ (reference sequence). CDR3 protein: CASSLDSRDTQYF. CDR3 sequence (DNA): TGTGCCAGCAGCTTAGATTCGCGGGATACGCAGTATTTT.

This clonotype was counted between two and nine times. J is TRBJ2-3 and V is TRBV3-1; D remains ambiguous. The germline CDR1 and CDR2 sequences are LGHDT and YNNKEL (reference sequence). The V end was cut by 3 bases, the J end by 2 bases, with 6 bases between. The CDR3 spans 13 residues. CDR3 sequence reads: CASSQVTTDTQYF. The CDR3 DNA is TGTGCCAGCAGCCAGGTTACCACAGATACGCAGTATTTT.

V is TRBV7-2 and J is TRBJ2-7; D is possibly TRBD1 or TRBD2 (6 bases each). The end of the DNA aligns better with TRBJ2-5, so the J call may be wrong. The CDR3 covers 14 residues. Germline loops: CDR1 SGHTA, CDR2 FQGNSA. The CDR3 loop reads CASSARGDRETQYF. The CDR3 DNA follows: TGTGCCAGCAGCGCTAGGGGGGACCGGGAGACCCAGTACTTC.

CDR3 residues: CASSEGLSSYNEQFF. CDR3 nucleotides: TGTGCCAGCAGCGAAGGACTAAGCTCCTACAATGAGCAGTTCTTC. The chain carries TRBV7-2 and TRBJ2-1; possible D gene TRBD2, 6 bases. The V gene lost 5 bases and the J gene lost 0 bases, with 11 bases spanning the gap. The CDR3 has 15 amino acids. The germline V gene encodes CDR1 SGHTA and CDR2 FQGNSA.

The rearrangement uses TRBV20-1 and TRBJ2-7; D is ambiguous. This CDR3 comprises 11 residues. With 6 bases removed from V and 4 bases from J, the gap between germline ends came to 10 bases. Looked up from germline, CDR1 is DFQATT and CDR2 is SNEGSKA (reference sequence). CDR3 DNA: TGCAGTGCCGCATTGGTATACGAGCAGTACTTC. Translated, it gives CSAALVYEQYF.

About this clonotype itself: Its ends do not fully match the called genes, so a read error is possible. The chain employs TRBV12-3 or TRBV12-4 and TRBJ2-2, with 8 bases that match TRBD2. CDR3 length equals 15 residues. In nucleotides, the CDR3 is TGTGCCAGCAGTTTAAGGGGACTAGTGACCGGGGAGCGGTTTTTT. This sequence encodes CASSLRGLVTGERFF.